This T cell receptor (beta chain) is drawn from a study of T cells in Graves' hyperthyroidism and ophthalmopathy. About the research overall: Initial diagnosis, before any treatment, was when peripheral blood was collected. Study-wide points: A model using 13 V-J features told ophthalmopathy apart from stable hyperthyroidism. Most thyroid clonotypes that were expanded above 0.001 also turned up in blood.

Many counts were recorded for this clonotype. Its specificity is not known. The germline gives CDR1 SGHNT, CDR2 YENEEA. V lost 5 bases and J lost 2; bases outside the gene matches: 13. The CDR3 loop spans 17 amino acids. TCR beta CDR3 regions were amplified from RNA transcripts. A first-round RT-PCR of the TCR CDR3 used the HTBI primer set. TCRdb re-analysed the multiplex PCR reads in MiXCR, keeping a single row per CDR3 protein. The sample lists fewer than 750,000 distinct CDR3 sequences; about 14% were seen once. The chain is built from TRBV11-3 and TRBJ2-3; 7 nucleotides align to TRBD1. Sequenced input: blood. This receptor was identified in a woman in her 50s with Graves' ophthalmopathy. As DNA, the CDR3 is TGTGCCAGCAGCCCTTACACAGGGGTGGGGCCCACAGATACGCAGTATTTT. The encoded protein is CASSPYTGVGPTDTQYF.